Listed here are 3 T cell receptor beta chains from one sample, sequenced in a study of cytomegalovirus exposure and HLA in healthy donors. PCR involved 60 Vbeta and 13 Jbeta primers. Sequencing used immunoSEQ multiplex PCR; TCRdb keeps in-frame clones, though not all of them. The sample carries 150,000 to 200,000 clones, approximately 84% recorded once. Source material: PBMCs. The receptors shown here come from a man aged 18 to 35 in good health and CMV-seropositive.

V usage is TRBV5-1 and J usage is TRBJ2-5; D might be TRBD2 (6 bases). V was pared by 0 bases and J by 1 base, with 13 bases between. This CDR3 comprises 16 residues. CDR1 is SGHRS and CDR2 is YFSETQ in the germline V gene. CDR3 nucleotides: TGCGCCAGCAGCTTGGTGGCGGGGCCACGCCAAGAGACCCAGTACTTC. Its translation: CASSLVAGPRQETQYF.

DNA for the CDR3: TGTGCCATCAGTGAGTCGGCCCAGGGGACCGGCTACACCTTC. It yields the protein CAISESAQGTGYTF. The J gene is TRBJ1-2, the V gene TRBV10-3, with D possibly being TRBD1 (6 bases). CDR1 and CDR2 (germline): ENHRY, SYGVKD. This CDR3 is 14 amino acids long. Deletions cut 0 bases from V and 8 bases from J, with 13 bases between.

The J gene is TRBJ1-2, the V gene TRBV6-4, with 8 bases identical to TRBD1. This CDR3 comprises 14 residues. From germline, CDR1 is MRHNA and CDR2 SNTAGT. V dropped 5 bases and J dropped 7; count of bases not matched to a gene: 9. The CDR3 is CASSPGGATSGYTF. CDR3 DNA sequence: TGTGCCAGCAGTCCAGGGGGCGCAACATCTGGCTACACCTTC.